This is a list of T cell receptor beta chains from one sample in a study of cytomegalovirus exposure and HLA in healthy donors. Assay used: immunoSEQ multiplex PCR; TCRdb lists only in-frame clones, some missing. Of over 90,000 clones listed, around 70% are singletons. Sample: PBMCs. These receptor sequences come from a woman in her forties or fifties in good health and CMV-seropositive. The CDR3 runs from the conserved cysteine through the conserved F or W. A D gene is named only where the DNA matches it firmly. For some rows the clone size is stated as once, few or many, or as a class when expanded; others skip it.

D | size | J | V | CDR3 | DNA
NA | NA | TRBJ2-1 | TRBV4-2 | CASSQVSNEQFF | TGTGCCAGCAGCCAAGTCAGTAATGAGCAGTTCTTC
TRBD2 | NA | TRBJ2-7 | TRBV18 | CASSPALAGGPREQYF | TGTGCCAGCTCACCAGCTCTAGCGGGAGGGCCGAGGGAGCAGTACTTC
TRBD2 | NA | TRBJ2-7 | TRBV19 | CASSILAGAYEQYF | TGTGCCAGTAGTATACTAGCGGGAGCCTACGAGCAGTACTTC
TRBD1 | NA | TRBJ1-5 | TRBV2 | CASSDRGREQPQHF | TGTGCCAGCAGTGACAGGGGGCGCGAACAGCCCCAGCATTTT
NA | NA | TRBJ2-7 | TRBV7-2 | CASSLERRTLYEQYF | TGTGCCAGCAGCTTAGAGCGGAGAACCCTCTACGAGCAGTACTTC
TRBD1 | NA | TRBJ2-6 | TRBV5-6 | CASSPTGGIFLSGANVLTF | TGTGCCAGCAGTCCCACAGGGGGCATCTTCCTCTCTGGGGCCAACGTCCTGACTTTC
TRBD2 | NA | TRBJ2-7 | TRBV5-1 | CASSPGLAGVSYEQYF | TGCGCCAGCAGCCCCGGACTAGCGGGAGTATCGTACGAGCAGTACTTC
TRBD1 | NA | TRBJ2-5 | TRBV28 | CATREDRGPRETQYF | TGTGCCACCCGGGAAGACAGGGGTCCCCGAGAGACCCAGTACTTC
TRBD1 | NA | TRBJ2-1 | TRBV5-6 | CASSPRDSVHNEQFF | TGTGCCAGCAGCCCGAGGGACAGCGTACACAATGAGCAGTTCTTC
TRBD2 | NA | TRBJ2-7 | TRBV12-5 | CASRGVSGEQYF | TGTGCTAGTCGGGGGGTATCGGGCGAGCAGTACTTC
TRBD2 | once | TRBJ2-2 | TRBV11-2 | CASRFSPGLGGTGELFF | TGTGCCAGCAGATTTTCACCGGGACTAGGTGGCACCGGGGAGCTGTTTTTT
TRBD2 | NA | TRBJ2-1 | TRBV28 | CASSTGTSGSFYEQFF | TGTGCCAGCAGTACCGGGACTAGCGGGAGTTTCTATGAGCAGTTCTTC
NA | NA | TRBJ1-1 | TRBV5-6 | CASSLGGGTEAFF | TGTGCCAGCAGCTTGGGGGGGGGAACTGAAGCTTTCTTT
NA | NA | TRBJ2-5 | TRBV2 | CASSESRQNQETQYF | TGTGCCAGCAGTGAATCTCGACAGAATCAAGAGACCCAGTACTTC
TRBD1 | NA | TRBJ2-2 | TRBV7-8 | CASSKGQGAGELFF | TGTGCCAGCAGCAAGGGACAGGGGGCGGGGGAGCTGTTTTTT
NA | NA | TRBJ1-3 | TRBV5-1 | CASSWGSRTGNTIYF | TGCGCCAGCAGCTGGGGCAGCCGCACTGGAAACACCATATATTTT
TRBD2 | NA | TRBJ2-7 | TRBV5-1 | CASSLRLAGVYEQYF | TGCGCCAGCAGCTTGAGGCTAGCGGGGGTCTACGAGCAGTACTTC
TRBD1 | NA | TRBJ1-2 | TRBV28 | CASSLYDRGYGYTF | TGTGCCAGCAGTTTATATGACAGGGGCTATGGCTACACCTTC
TRBD1 | NA | TRBJ2-2 | TRBV5-1 | CASQIGTGNTGELFF | TGCGCCAGCCAAATCGGGACAGGGAACACCGGGGAGCTGTTTTTT
TRBD2 | NA | TRBJ2-7 | TRBV11-2 | CASSLRTSGSYEQYF | TGTGCCAGCAGCCTCAGGACTAGCGGAAGCTACGAGCAGTACTTC
NA | NA | TRBJ1-1 | TRBV6-5 | CASRRVGNTEAFF | TGTGCCAGCAGACGGGTGGGGAACACTGAAGCTTTCTTT
NA | NA | TRBJ1-1 | TRBV5-4 | CASSTDSTEAFF | TGTGCCAGCAGCACGGACAGCACTGAAGCTTTCTTT
NA | NA | TRBJ1-1 | TRBV6-6 | CASSYVNTEAFF | TGTGCCAGCAGTTATGTAAACACTGAAGCTTTCTTT
TRBD1 | NA | TRBJ2-7 | TRBV5-1 | CASSLKWRTGALEQYF | TGCGCCAGCAGCTTGAAGTGGCGGACAGGGGCCCTCGAGCAGTACTTC
TRBD1 | NA | TRBJ2-5 | TRBV29-1 | CSGDRAETQYF | TGCAGCGGGGACAGGGCGGAGACCCAGTACTTC
NA | NA | TRBJ1-2 | TRBV10-3 | CAISTGLTDGGYTF | TGTGCCATCAGTACGGGACTTACGGATGGGGGCTACACCTTC
TRBD2 | NA | TRBJ2-5 | TRBV5-1 | CASSSGLAGGPNQETQYF | TGCGCCAGCAGCTCGGGACTAGCGGGAGGGCCTAACCAAGAGACCCAGTACTTC
NA | NA | TRBJ2-7 | TRBV6-6 | CASSYSTSGSSYEQYF | TGTGCCAGCAGTTACTCTACGAGTGGGAGCTCCTACGAGCAGTACTTC
NA | NA | TRBJ2-5 | TRBV7-3 | CASSLRTGQETQYF | TGTGCCAGCAGCTTAAGAACGGGACAAGAGACCCAGTACTTC
NA | NA | TRBJ2-7 | TRBV11-2 | CASTSDSLNYEQYF | TGTGCCAGCACCAGTGACAGCCTAAACTACGAGCAGTACTTC
TRBD2 | NA | TRBJ2-1 | TRBV7-7 | CASSPGLAGYNEQFF | TGTGCCAGCAGCCCCGGACTAGCGGGATACAATGAGCAGTTCTTC
NA | NA | TRBJ2-3 | TRBV11-3 | CASSPGFRDQADTQYF | TGTGCCAGCAGCCCGGGGTTTCGCGACCAGGCAGATACGCAGTATTTT
TRBD1 | NA | TRBJ2-7 | TRBV18 | CASSRTGTVTTTYEQYF | TGTGCCAGCTCACGCACCGGGACAGTTACTACAACCTACGAGCAGTACTTC
TRBD1 | once | TRBJ1-2 | TRBV6-1 | CASSSRQGNGYTF | TGTGCCAGCAGTTCGCGACAGGGGAATGGCTACACCTTC
NA | NA | TRBJ2-2 | TRBV6-4 | CASSPSGGSTGELFF | TGTGCCAGCAGCCCTTCCGGAGGGAGCACCGGGGAGCTGTTTTTT
NA | NA | TRBJ1-4 | TRBV18 | CASSPRIEGATNEKLFF | TGTGCCAGCTCACCCCGGATCGAGGGGGCAACTAATGAAAAACTGTTTTTT
NA | once | TRBJ2-7 | TRBV19 | CASSISDGSSYEQYF | TGTGCCAGTAGTATCTCAGACGGGAGCTCCTACGAGCAGTACTTC
NA | few | TRBJ1-5 | TRBV4-2 | CASSQEDFTDQPQHF | TGTGCCAGCAGCCAAGAAGATTTTACGGATCAGCCCCAGCATTTT
TRBD2 | few | TRBJ2-1 | TRBV19 | CASSINGLAGGYNEQFF | TGTGCCAGTAGTATCAATGGACTAGCGGGAGGGTACAATGAGCAGTTCTTC
TRBD1 | NA | TRBJ2-3 | TRBV27 | CASSSSRGQPDTQYF | TGTGCCAGCAGTTCGTCCAGGGGGCAACCAGATACGCAGTATTTT
TRBD2 | NA | TRBJ2-1 | TRBV28 | CASSLVAGGSNEQFF | TGTGCCAGCAGTTTAGTAGCGGGAGGATCAAATGAGCAGTTCTTC
TRBD2 | NA | TRBJ2-7 | TRBV6-1 | CASVPSGYEQYF | TGTGCCAGCGTTCCTAGCGGCTACGAGCAGTACTTC
TRBD2 | NA | TRBJ2-3 | TRBV5-1 | CASSFLAGGQDTQYF | TGCGCCAGCAGCTTTTTAGCGGGAGGGCAAGATACGCAGTATTTT
NA | NA | TRBJ1-4 | TRBV9 | CASSPPGTNEKLFF | TGTGCCAGCAGTCCCCCGGGGACTAATGAAAAACTGTTTTTT
TRBD1 | NA | TRBJ1-1 | TRBV28 | CASSTLLRAGGSRDTEAFF | TGTGCCAGCAGCACTTTGTTAAGGGCAGGGGGTTCTAGGGACACTGAAGCTTTCTTT
TRBD1 | few | TRBJ1-2 | TRBV9 | CASSSTGTGSRVVDRYTF | TGTGCCAGCAGCTCAACCGGGACAGGGAGTAGGGTGGTTGATCGCTACACCTTC
TRBD2 | NA | TRBJ2-7 | TRBV7-2 | CASSLGLAGDEQYF | TGTGCCAGCAGCTTAGGACTAGCGGGAGACGAGCAGTACTTC
TRBD1 | NA | TRBJ2-7 | TRBV4-2 | CASSPGGQGTNEQYF | TGTGCCAGCAGCCCCGGTGGACAGGGGACGAATGAGCAGTACTTC
TRBD2 | NA | TRBJ2-3 | TRBV5-1 | CASSPGTSGSTQYF | TGCGCCAGCAGCCCGGGGACTAGCGGGAGTACGCAGTATTTT
NA | NA | TRBJ2-1 | TRBV7-2 | CASSRGSGNEQFF | TGTGCCAGCAGCCGGGGGAGTGGCAATGAGCAGTTCTTC
NA | few | TRBJ1-1 | TRBV7-3 | CASSLDRRNTEAFF | TGTGCCAGCAGCTTGGACAGAAGGAACACTGAAGCTTTCTTT
NA | few | TRBJ1-1 | TRBV28 | CASSPHQGYPTEAFF | TGTGCCAGCAGCCCTCATCAGGGGTATCCCACTGAAGCTTTCTTT
TRBD2 | once | TRBJ2-7 | TRBV7-9 | CASRTSGSGEQYF | TGTGCCAGCCGGACTAGCGGGAGTGGAGAGCAGTACTTC
NA | few | TRBJ2-7 | TRBV6-6 | CASSYSPTVSYEQYF | TGTGCCAGCAGTTACTCCCCCACTGTCTCCTACGAGCAGTACTTC
TRBD2 | few | TRBJ2-1 | TRBV19 | CASSIASGPYNEQFF | TGTGCCAGTAGTATAGCTAGCGGACCCTACAATGAGCAGTTCTTC
NA | NA | TRBJ2-1 | TRBV28 | CASSFWLEGQYEQFF | TGTGCCAGCAGTTTTTGGCTAGAGGGACAATATGAGCAGTTCTTC
TRBD2 | NA | TRBJ2-2 | TRBV2 | CASSEARALSSGSGELFF | TGTGCCAGCAGTGAAGCCCGAGCCCTTTCTAGCGGAAGCGGGGAGCTGTTTTTT
TRBD2 | NA | TRBJ2-1 | TRBV9 | CASSVGLADNEQFF | TGTGCCAGCAGCGTAGGGCTAGCGGACAATGAGCAGTTCTTC
TRBD2 | once | TRBJ2-7 | TRBV28 | CASNTRSSGSDEQYF | TGTGCCAGCAACACCAGGTCTAGCGGGAGCGACGAGCAGTACTTC